The source of this T cell receptor beta chain is a study of T cells in Graves' hyperthyroidism and ophthalmopathy. General study findings and limits: Clonotypes that were expanded in thyroid above 0.001 mostly appeared in blood too.

Uncontrolled infection, other autoimmune disease, pregnancy or lactation disqualified patients from enrolment. Diagnosing involved the use of clinical symptoms, serum thyroxine and TRAb, thyroid ultrasound and orbital computed tomography. Using more than 8 ml of fresh peripheral blood, PBMCs were prepared. Note on this clonotype: Its antigen remains unidentified.

The germline CDR1 and CDR2 sequences are MNHNS and SASEGT. The CDR3 is made up of 14 amino acids. Trimming removed 4 bases at V and 4 bases at J, with 12 bases between. Using RNA transcripts as the source, TCR beta CDR3 regions were amplified. A set of HTBI primers served as the primers for a first-round RT-PCR of the TCR CDR3. Using its own MiXCR run on the multiplex PCR reads, TCRdb lists one record per CDR3 protein. This table has 400,000 to 600,000 distinct CDR3 sequences, 15% to 20% appearing once. The chain uses TRBV6-1 and TRBJ2-3; D gene ambiguous. Material for sequencing was blood. The sequence derives from a woman younger than 45 with Graves' ophthalmopathy. CDR3 sequence (DNA): TGTGCCAGCAGTGTCTATAACTCCGCAGATACGCAGTATTTT. It encodes CASSVYNSADTQYF.